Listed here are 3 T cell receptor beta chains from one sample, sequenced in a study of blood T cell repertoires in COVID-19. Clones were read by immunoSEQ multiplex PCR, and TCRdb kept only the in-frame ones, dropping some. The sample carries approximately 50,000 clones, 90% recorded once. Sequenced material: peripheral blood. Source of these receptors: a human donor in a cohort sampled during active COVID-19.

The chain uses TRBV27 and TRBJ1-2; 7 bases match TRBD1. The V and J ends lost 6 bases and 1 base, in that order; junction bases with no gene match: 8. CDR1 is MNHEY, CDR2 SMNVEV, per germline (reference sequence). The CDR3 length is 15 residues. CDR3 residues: CASSPDRTVNYGYTF. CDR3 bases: TGTGCCAGCAGCCCGGACAGGACCGTTAACTATGGCTACACCTTC.

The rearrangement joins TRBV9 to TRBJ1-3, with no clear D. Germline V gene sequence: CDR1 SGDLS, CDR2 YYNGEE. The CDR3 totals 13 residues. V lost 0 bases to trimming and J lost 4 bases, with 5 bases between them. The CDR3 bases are TGTGCCAGCAGCGTAGTAGAAGGAAACACCATATATTTT. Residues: CASSVVEGNTIYF.

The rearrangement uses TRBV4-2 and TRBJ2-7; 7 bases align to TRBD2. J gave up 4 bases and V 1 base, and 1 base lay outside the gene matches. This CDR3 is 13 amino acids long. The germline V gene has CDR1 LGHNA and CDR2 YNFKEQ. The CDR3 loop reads CASSQAAGYEQYV. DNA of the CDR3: TGTGCCAGCAGCCAAGCAGCGGGATACGAGCAGTACGTC.